This T cell receptor (beta chain) was identified in a study of Tregs in tolerant kidney transplant recipients. TCRdb's copy holds only in-frame clones and misses some; the assay was immunoSEQ multiplex PCR. The data show fewer than 20,000 clones, roughly 50% seen once. FACS sorting followed an approximately 6-day coculture of CFSE-labeled recipient PBMCs with irradiated graft donor PBMCs. On this clone: The antigen remains undetermined.

The CDR3 has 13 amino acids. V was clipped by 11 bases and J by 8 bases, with 21 bases between them. Germline CDR1 MDHEN, CDR2 SYDVKM. The TCR sequence derives from a human patient who received a combined kidney and bone marrow transplant. The chain combines TRBV28 with TRBJ1-2, with D possibly matching TRBD1 (5 bases). Here the sequenced sample was CD4+ T cells from blood cultured with allogeneic cells, taken before the transplant. The DNA for the CDR3 is TGTGCCGGCAAACCCCGACAGAATAACGGCTACACCTTC. This sequence encodes CAGKPRQNNGYTF.